This TCR beta chain was captured in a study of regulatory T cells in long-lasting Graves disease. Study-level points and caveats: The TCR repertoire of persistent Graves' patients was less diverse than that of newly diagnosed ones.

According to the study, TCR beta libraries were built with iRepertoire HTBI primers and CDR3-region Arm-PCR. Original analysis: The samples included approximately 60 TRBV and over eleven TRBJ segments. MiXCR was run by TCRdb on the multiplex PCR reads, yielding one entry per CDR3 protein. These V and J calls are TCRdb output, not the study's own analysis. The table records roughly 700,000 distinct CDR3 sequences, approximately 31% of them present only once. Trimming shortened V by 0 bases and J by 0 bases, and 2 bases separated the two germline ends. The CDR3 runs 14 residues. Germline V lookup: CDR1 ENHRY, CDR2 SYGVKD. Time point indicated: persistent/refractory GD, antithyroid drugs over 5 years with positive TRAb. Following extraction of RNA from PBMCs, that RNA was used to make the TCR library. This clonotype has only a few counts. Its antigen is currently unknown.

The starting material was peripheral blood mononuclear cells (PBMCs), obtained when the disease was refractory, from a patient treated with antithyroid drugs. This receptor was identified in a female donor with Graves disease. This rearrangement joins TRBV10-3 to TRBJ2-2, with D hard to call. The CDR3 DNA reads as TGTGCCATCAGTGAGTCTGCGAACACCGGGGAGCTGTTTTTT. Translated: CAISESANTGELFF.